This TCR beta chain was documented in a study of identical twins. Points from the study as a whole: Out-of-frame alpha sequences common to twins exhibited a surplus of low generation probability.

One entry per CDR3 protein results from TCRdb running MiXCR on the 5' RACE reads. The sample contains about 810,000 distinct CDR3 sequences, around an eighth of which appear only once. This CDR3 contains 14 residues. Germline CDR1 ENHRY, CDR2 SYGVKD. With 6 bases removed from V and 3 bases from J, the gap between germline ends came to 15 bases. This clonotype was observed a few times. Its antigen is undetermined. A further study also used this sample, focusing on yellow fever vaccine responses in identical twins.

Sequencing was performed on PBMCs. The chain is built from TRBV10-3 and TRBJ2-7; D possibly corresponds to TRBD1 (5 bases). The receptor was derived from a woman under 30 in good health. CDR3 sequence (DNA): TGTGCCATCAGAGCTAGACAGACCAACTACGAGCAGTACTTC. It codes for CAIRARQTNYEQYF.